A selection of T cell receptor beta chains follows, all from one sample in a study of blood T cell repertoires in COVID-19. The repertoire was sequenced with immunoSEQ multiplex PCR; TCRdb's copy has only in-frame clones and lacks some. The table includes fewer than 200,000 clones, 70% to 90% detected once. Sequences were obtained from peripheral blood. These receptors all stem from a man aged 40-49 years with active or convalescent COVID-19. The CDR3 runs from the conserved cysteine through the conserved F or W. A D gene is named only where the DNA matches it firmly. A row's size may be missing; if present it is once, few, many or a size class.

d_call,v_call,clone_size,j_call,cdr3_aa,cdr3_nt
TRBD1,TRBV7-8,NA,TRBJ1-2,CASSLALTPGQSVGYTF,TGTGCCAGCAGCTTAGCCCTGACCCCGGGACAGAGCGTTGGCTACACCTTC
TRBD1,TRBV2,NA,TRBJ2-7,CASGSDRGRFEQYF,TGTGCCAGCGGGTCGGACAGGGGGCGCTTCGAGCAGTACTTC
TRBD1,TRBV5-4,NA,TRBJ1-1,CASSYTGQGSTEAFF,TGTGCCAGCAGCTACACGGGACAGGGATCCACTGAAGCTTTCTTT
TRBD2,TRBV2,NA,TRBJ2-1,CASRAGGSYNEQFF,TGTGCCAGCAGAGCGGGGGGCTCCTACAATGAGCAGTTCTTC
TRBD1,TRBV6-2/TRBV6-3,NA,TRBJ2-3,CASSPDRADTQYF,TGTGCCAGCAGCCCGGACAGGGCAGATACGCAGTATTTT
NA,TRBV21-1,NA,TRBJ1-3,CASNLIGQGYSGNTIYF,TGTGCCAGCAATCTGATAGGACAGGGTTACTCTGGAAACACCATATATTTT
TRBD1,TRBV7-9,NA,TRBJ2-2,CASSLAFTGENTGELFF,TGTGCCAGCAGCTTAGCTTTCACAGGGGAGAACACCGGGGAGCTGTTTTTT
NA,TRBV5-1,NA,TRBJ2-3,CASSLGLVADTQYF,TGCGCCAGCAGCTTGGGACTAGTTGCGGATACGCAGTATTTT
NA,TRBV6-4,once,TRBJ1-2,CASQKRPGPRVRHSYGYTF,TGTGCCAGCCAAAAACGCCCCGGACCCAGGGTTCGCCATAGCTATGGCTACACCTTC
TRBD1,TRBV11-2,NA,TRBJ2-7,CASSPPDRVKGYEQYF,TGTGCCAGCAGCCCCCCCGACAGGGTGAAAGGATACGAGCAGTACTTC
TRBD1,TRBV6-6,few,TRBJ1-5,CASSYGTGSSQPQHF,TGTGCCAGCAGTTACGGGACAGGGAGTAGTCAGCCCCAGCATTTT
TRBD1,TRBV27,few,TRBJ2-1,CASSLSQGALYNEQFF,TGTGCCAGCAGTTTATCCCAGGGGGCCCTTTACAATGAGCAGTTCTTC
TRBD1,TRBV29-1,few,TRBJ1-1,CSVDRQGQGTEAFF,TGCAGCGTTGACCGACAGGGGCAGGGCACTGAAGCTTTCTTT
TRBD1,TRBV4-1,NA,TRBJ2-7,CASSQAATGGPYEQYF,TGCGCCAGCAGCCAAGCTGCGACAGGGGGCCCCTACGAGCAGTACTTC
NA,TRBV6-6,NA,TRBJ1-5,CASSLQYFNQPQHF,TGTGCCAGCAGTCTTCAGTATTTCAATCAGCCCCAGCATTTT
TRBD2,TRBV11-2,NA,TRBJ2-5,CASSLTSGGLQETQYF,TGTGCCAGCAGCCTGACTAGCGGGGGCCTACAAGAGACCCAGTACTTC
NA,TRBV2,NA,TRBJ1-1,CASSVRGAGTEAFF,TGTGCCAGCAGTGTACGGGGAGCGGGCACTGAAGCTTTCTTT
TRBD1,TRBV9,NA,TRBJ1-4,CASSVATGGGEKLFF,TGTGCCAGCAGCGTAGCGACAGGGGGTGGTGAAAAACTGTTTTTT
NA,TRBV3-1/TRBV3-2,NA,TRBJ1-1,CASSPQGFTEAFF,TGTGCCAGCAGCCCACAGGGATTTACTGAAGCTTTCTTT
NA,TRBV4-2,NA,TRBJ1-2,CASSQETGNGYTF,TGTGCCAGCAGCCAAGAAACAGGGAATGGCTACACCTTC
NA,TRBV6-5,NA,TRBJ1-3,CASSYTTGNTIYF,TGTGCCAGCAGTTACACAACTGGAAACACCATATATTTT
NA,TRBV5-1,NA,TRBJ2-7,CASSFFAGSDYEQYF,TGCGCCAGCAGCTTCTTCGCGGGGTCCGACTACGAGCAGTACTTC
TRBD1,TRBV2,NA,TRBJ1-3,CASRTEGMVGTGFGNTIYF,TGTGCCAGCAGGACGGAGGGGATGGTCGGGACAGGGTTTGGAAACACCATATATTTT
NA,TRBV28,NA,TRBJ1-5,CASSTTLRNQPQHF,TGTGCCAGCAGCACAACCTTGCGCAATCAGCCCCAGCATTTT
NA,TRBV11-2,NA,TRBJ1-5,CASSLATNQPQHF,TGTGCCAGCAGCTTAGCCACAAATCAGCCCCAGCATTTT
NA,TRBV30,NA,TRBJ1-6,CAWGYYENSPLHF,TGTGCCTGGGGGTATTACGAGAATTCACCCCTCCACTTT
NA,TRBV4-3,NA,TRBJ2-5,CASSQVQGETQYF,TGCGCCAGCAGCCAAGTTCAGGGGGAGACCCAGTACTTC
NA,TRBV7-9,many,TRBJ2-2,CASSHRANTGELFF,TGTGCCAGCAGCCACAGGGCGAACACCGGGGAGCTGTTTTTT
NA,TRBV28,few,TRBJ1-1,CASSPSKTGNTEAFF,TGTGCCAGCAGTCCTTCGAAGACAGGAAACACTGAAGCTTTCTTT
TRBD1,TRBV28,NA,TRBJ1-2,CASSLIWSGGNYGYTF,TGTGCCAGCAGTTTAATTTGGTCAGGGGGGAACTATGGCTACACCTTC
TRBD2,TRBV5-4,NA,TRBJ2-1,CASSYSAGGRLEQFF,TGTGCCAGCAGCTACTCAGCGGGGGGGCGACTTGAGCAGTTCTTC
NA,TRBV6-6,NA,TRBJ1-5,CASSSRGSPQHF,TGTGCCAGCAGTTCACGAGGGAGCCCCCAGCATTTT
NA,TRBV19,NA,TRBJ1-5,CASEDRLYQPQHF,TGTGCCAGTGAAGACAGGTTATATCAGCCCCAGCATTTT
NA,TRBV6-6,NA,TRBJ1-2,CASSQLQGLQVGYTF,TGTGCCAGCAGCCAGCTCCAGGGACTGCAGGTGGGCTACACCTTC
NA,TRBV14,NA,TRBJ2-3,CASSQAGVSTDTQYF,TGTGCCAGCAGCCAGGCCGGGGTTAGCACAGATACGCAGTATTTT
TRBD1,TRBV5-6,NA,TRBJ1-3,CASSLSQGTGRFSGNTIYF,TGTGCCAGCAGCCTAAGCCAGGGGACAGGCCGCTTCTCTGGAAACACCATATATTTT
NA,TRBV6-2/TRBV6-3,once,TRBJ1-2,CASSYSIQRNYGYTF,TGTGCCAGCAGTTACTCGATCCAGCGTAACTATGGCTACACCTTC
NA,TRBV7-2,once,TRBJ2-5,CASSQTRAETQYF,TGTGCCAGCAGCCAAACTAGGGCGGAGACCCAGTACTTC
NA,TRBV5-1,few,TRBJ2-3,CASSRWGDTDTQYF,TGCGCCAGCAGCAGGTGGGGGGACACAGATACGCAGTATTTT
TRBD1,TRBV28,NA,TRBJ1-2,CASSFPRGRGYGYTF,TGTGCCAGCAGTTTTCCGAGGGGGCGCGGCTATGGCTACACCTTC